This TCR beta chain was sequenced during a study of blood T cells in healthy people across ages. Next came a second PCR, run for about 7 to 12 cycles, which used a sample-barcoded 5' primer along with a J-beta primer mix. From the 5' RACE reads, TCRdb called clonotypes with MiXCR, one entry per CDR3 protein. The top ten hold about 11% of the sample, which has 1.6 million or so distinct CDR3 sequences, around 35% seen once. Study results and caveats: Lack of knowledge of donor CMV status possibly confounded expanded clonotype changes. Observed TCR beta diversity showed a strong correlation with the percentage of naive T cells as measured by flow cytometry.

Germline CDR1 and CDR2: MNHNS and SASEGT. The CDR3 length is 14 residues. A remark on this clonotype: Its cognate antigen is unknown. A read error may produce the germline difference seen at one junction end.

This clonotype was sampled from a woman aged 25 to 45 in good health. The sequencing sample was made of blood. The chain couples TRBV6-1 to TRBJ1-1; D is unresolved. The CDR3 DNA reads TGTGCCAGCAGTGAAATTCCCCCACACCTTGAAACTTTCTTT. Translating it yields CASSEIPPHLETFF.